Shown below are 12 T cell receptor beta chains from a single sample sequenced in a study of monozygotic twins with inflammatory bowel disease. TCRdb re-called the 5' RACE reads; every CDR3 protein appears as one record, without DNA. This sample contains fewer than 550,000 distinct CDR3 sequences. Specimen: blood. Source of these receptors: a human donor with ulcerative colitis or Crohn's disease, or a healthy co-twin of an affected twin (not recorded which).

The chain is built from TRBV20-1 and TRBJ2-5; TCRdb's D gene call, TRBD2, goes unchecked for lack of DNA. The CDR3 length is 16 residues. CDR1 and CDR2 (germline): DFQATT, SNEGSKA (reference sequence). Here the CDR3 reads CSARDLAELIRETQYF.

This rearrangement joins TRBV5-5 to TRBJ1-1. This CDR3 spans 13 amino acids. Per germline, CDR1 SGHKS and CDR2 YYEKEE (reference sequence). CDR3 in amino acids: CASSLFLQIEAFF.

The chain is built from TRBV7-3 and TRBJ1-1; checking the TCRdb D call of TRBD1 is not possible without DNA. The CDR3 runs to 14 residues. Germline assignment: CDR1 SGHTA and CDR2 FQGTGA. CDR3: CASSSAPGQGTAFF. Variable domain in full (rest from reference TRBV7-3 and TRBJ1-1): GAGVSQTPSNKVTEKGKYVELRCDPISGHTALYWYRQSLGQGPEFLIYFQGTGAADDSGLPNDRFFAVRPEGSVSTLKIQRTERGDSAVYLCASSSAPGQGTAFFGQGTRLTVV.

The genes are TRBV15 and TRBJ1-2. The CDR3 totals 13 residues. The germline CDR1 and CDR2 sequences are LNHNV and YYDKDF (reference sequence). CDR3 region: CATSYGKFYGYTF. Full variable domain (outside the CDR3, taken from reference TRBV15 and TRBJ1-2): DAMVIQNPRYQVTQFGKPVTLSCSQTLNHNVMYWYQQKSSQAPKLLFHYYDKDFNNEADTPDNFQSRRPNTSFCFLDIRSPGLGDTAMYLCATSYGKFYGYTFGSGTRLTVV.

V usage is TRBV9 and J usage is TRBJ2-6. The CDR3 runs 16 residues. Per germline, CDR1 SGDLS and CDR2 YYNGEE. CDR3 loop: CASSGKAGPGANVLTF.

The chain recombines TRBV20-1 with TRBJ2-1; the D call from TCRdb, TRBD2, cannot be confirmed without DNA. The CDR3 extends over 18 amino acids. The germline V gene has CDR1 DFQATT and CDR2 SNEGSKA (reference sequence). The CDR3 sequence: CSARDRLAGSKSYNEQFF.

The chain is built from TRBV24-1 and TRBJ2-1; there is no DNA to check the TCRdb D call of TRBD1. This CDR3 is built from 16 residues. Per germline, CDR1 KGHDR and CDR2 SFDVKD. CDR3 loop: CATSDLSGGAGNEQFF.

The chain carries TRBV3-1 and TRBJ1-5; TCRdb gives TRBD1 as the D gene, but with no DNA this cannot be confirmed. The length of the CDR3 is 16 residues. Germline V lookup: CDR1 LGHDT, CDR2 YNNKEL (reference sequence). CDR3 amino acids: CASSPGQRHSNQPQHF.

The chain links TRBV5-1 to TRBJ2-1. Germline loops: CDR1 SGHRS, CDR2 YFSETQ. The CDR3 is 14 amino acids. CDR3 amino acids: CASSLGSGYNEQFF.

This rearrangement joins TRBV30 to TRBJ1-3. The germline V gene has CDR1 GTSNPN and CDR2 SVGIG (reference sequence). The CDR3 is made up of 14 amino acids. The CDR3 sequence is CAWSGTASGNTIYF. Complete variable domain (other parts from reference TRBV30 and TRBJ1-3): SQTIHQWPATLVQPVGSPLSLECTVEGTSNPNLYWYRQAAGRGLQLLFYSVGIGQISSEVPQNLSASRPQDRQFILSSKKLLLSDSGFYLCAWSGTASGNTIYFGEGSWLTVV.

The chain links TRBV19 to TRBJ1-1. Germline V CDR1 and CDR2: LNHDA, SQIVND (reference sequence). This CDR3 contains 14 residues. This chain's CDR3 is CASSIGPWAAEAFF. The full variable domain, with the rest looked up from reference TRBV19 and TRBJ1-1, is DGGITQSPKYLFRKEGQNVTLSCEQNLNHDAMYWYRQDPGQGLRLIYYSQIVNDFQKGDIAEGYSVSREKKESFPLTVTSAQKNPTAFYLCASSIGPWAAEAFFGQGTRLTVV.

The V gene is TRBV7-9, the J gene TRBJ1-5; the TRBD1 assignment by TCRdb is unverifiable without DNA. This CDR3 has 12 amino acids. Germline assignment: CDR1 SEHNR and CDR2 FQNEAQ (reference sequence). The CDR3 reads CASSLARGSQHF.